The subject of this entry is one TCR beta chain. Its antigen is still unknown. The sample is drawn from a study of blood T cells in healthy people across ages. The study's findings and limits: The diversity estimates, figures obtained from one million T cells, were considered underestimates.

The V gene lost 2 bases and the J gene lost 3 bases, with 16 bases spanning the gap. This CDR3 has 16 residues. Germline CDR1 is SGDLS and CDR2 is YYNGEE. Using a J-beta primer mix together with a sample-barcoded 5' primer, a second PCR was run for roughly 7 to 12 cycles. TCRdb processed the 5' RACE reads anew with MiXCR; each CDR3 protein has one entry. This sample has about 1.6 million distinct CDR3 sequences, with 34% found just once. The sequence came from a woman between 25 and 40 years old in good health. The chain has TRBV9 and TRBJ2-3; D might be TRBD1 (5 bases). The sample comprised blood. The DNA of the CDR3 is TGTGCCAGCAGCGTCCAGGACAAATTGCGAACAGATACGCAGTATTTT. This encodes CASSVQDKLRTDTQYF.